A selection of T cell receptor beta chains follows, all from one sample in a study of radiotherapy plus CTLA-4 blockade in lung cancer. Generated by immunoSEQ multiplex PCR, the TCRdb table keeps only in-frame clones and is missing some. The sample lists more than 90,000 clones, around 80% occurring once. This specimen was peripheral blood, taken from a patient treated with radiotherapy plus ipilimumab. These receptors all come from a human donor with non-small cell lung cancer that progressed on radiotherapy plus ipilimumab. Each CDR3 is given with its conserved first and last residue. D genes are given only for firm matches. Clone size, where shown, is once, few, many, or a class for clones that have expanded.

V: TRBV6-6; size: NA; J: TRBJ2-5; D: TRBD2; DNA: TGTGCCAGCAGGCAGCTAGCGGGGCAAGAGACCCAGTACTTC; CDR3: CASRQLAGQETQYF
V: TRBV18; size: NA; J: TRBJ2-5; D: NA; DNA: TGTGCCAGCTCTTTGCGGGGTTACCAAGAGACCCAGTACTTC; CDR3: CASSLRGYQETQYF
V: TRBV7-9; size: NA; J: TRBJ2-5; D: NA; DNA: TGTGCCAGCAGCTTAGCGACTCTCCAAGAGACCCAGTACTTC; CDR3: CASSLATLQETQYF
V: TRBV6-6; size: NA; J: TRBJ1-1; D: NA; DNA: TGTGCCAGCAGTGACGGGACAAAGGCAGCTTTCTTT; CDR3: CASSDGTKAAFF
V: TRBV13; size: NA; J: TRBJ2-7; D: TRBD2; DNA: TGTGCCAGCAGCTCAGCGGGAGAGGCGCACTACGAGCAGTACTTC; CDR3: CASSSAGEAHYEQYF
V: TRBV30; size: few; J: TRBJ2-1; D: NA; DNA: TGTGCCTGGAGGAAGAATGGTCGCTACAATGAGCAGTTCTTC; CDR3: CAWRKNGRYNEQFF
V: TRBV7-9; size: many; J: TRBJ2-1; D: TRBD2; DNA: TGTGCCAGCATCCGGGACTACCACAATGAGCAGTTCTTC; CDR3: CASIRDYHNEQFF
V: TRBV19; size: few; J: TRBJ2-2; D: TRBD1; DNA: TGTGCCAGTAGCAGAAACAGGGGCGCGAACACCGGGGAGCTGTTTTTT; CDR3: CASSRNRGANTGELFF
V: TRBV27; size: NA; J: TRBJ2-3; D: NA; DNA: TGTGCCAGCAGTTTTCTGAGGGGCACAGATACGCAGTATTTT; CDR3: CASSFLRGTDTQYF
V: TRBV7-2; size: NA; J: TRBJ2-3; D: TRBD2; DNA: TGTGCCAGCAGCTCAGATCGACTAGCGGGAGGAAAATATTTT; CDR3: CASSSDRLAGGKYF
V: TRBV29-1; size: NA; J: TRBJ2-3; D: TRBD2; DNA: TGCAGCCTGTCGATGGGGGGGATAGATACGCAGTATTTT; CDR3: CSLSMGGIDTQYF
V: TRBV7-8; size: NA; J: TRBJ1-3; D: NA; DNA: TGTGCCAGCAGCTTAGAAGCGGGACAAAGCTCTGGAAACACCATATATTTT; CDR3: CASSLEAGQSSGNTIYF
V: TRBV11-1; size: NA; J: TRBJ2-7; D: TRBD1; DNA: TGTGCCAGCACCCAGGGACAGGGGTACGAGCAGTACTTC; CDR3: CASTQGQGYEQYF
V: TRBV10-3; size: NA; J: TRBJ1-2; D: TRBD1; DNA: TGTGCCATCAGTGAACAGGGGAATAACTATGGCTACACCTTC; CDR3: CAISEQGNNYGYTF
V: TRBV14; size: NA; J: TRBJ1-1; D: NA; DNA: TGTGCCAGCAGCCGCAGGGGTTGGTACACTGAAGCTTTCTTT; CDR3: CASSRRGWYTEAFF
V: TRBV6-6; size: NA; J: TRBJ1-5; D: NA; DNA: TGTGCCAGCAGAACCCGGGACGGGGGCAATCAGCCCCAGCATTTT; CDR3: CASRTRDGGNQPQHF
V: TRBV2; size: once; J: TRBJ2-1; D: NA; DNA: TGTGCCAGCAGACCATATTCCTACAATGAGCAGTTCTTC; CDR3: CASRPYSYNEQFF
V: TRBV9; size: few; J: TRBJ2-3; D: TRBD2; DNA: TGTGCCAGCAGCGTAGAGGGAGCGGGAGGGCCAACAGATACGCAGTATTTT; CDR3: CASSVEGAGGPTDTQYF
V: TRBV5-6; size: NA; J: TRBJ2-5; D: TRBD1; DNA: TGTGCCAGCAGCGCCGGAGGACAGGGTCAGGGGACCCAGTACTTC; CDR3: CASSAGGQGQGTQYF
V: TRBV25-1; size: NA; J: TRBJ1-5; D: NA; DNA: TGTGCCACCCACGCGCCCGGCGGGCCCCAGCATTTT; CDR3: CATHAPGGPQHF
V: TRBV13; size: NA; J: TRBJ2-5; D: NA; DNA: TGTGCCAGCAGCCTAGGGACTCTTAAAGGCCGGGAGACCCAGTACTTC; CDR3: CASSLGTLKGRETQYF
V: TRBV6-5; size: NA; J: TRBJ2-2; D: TRBD1; DNA: TGTGCCAGCAGCGACAGGGGGGCCGGGGAGCTGTTTTTT; CDR3: CASSDRGAGELFF
V: TRBV21-1; size: NA; J: TRBJ1-2; D: NA; DNA: TGTGCCAGCAGCAAAGGGGGTTATGGCTACACCTTC; CDR3: CASSKGGYGYTF
V: TRBV5-1; size: NA; J: TRBJ2-2; D: NA; DNA: TGCGCCAGCAGCTTGGTAGCGGAAGCCACCGGGGAGCTGTTTTTT; CDR3: CASSLVAEATGELFF
V: TRBV28; size: NA; J: TRBJ1-1; D: NA; DNA: TGTGCCAGCAGACCTACAGGGAAGAACACTGAAGCTTTCTTT; CDR3: CASRPTGKNTEAFF
V: TRBV10-1; size: NA; J: TRBJ1-5; D: NA; DNA: TGCGCCAGCAGTGTGCAGGGGCGACAGCCCCAGCATTTT; CDR3: CASSVQGRQPQHF
V: TRBV4-1; size: NA; J: TRBJ2-7; D: NA; DNA: TGCGCCAGCAGCCAAGTCCTCTTAACGGGAGTCCCCGCCGAGCAGTACTTC; CDR3: CASSQVLLTGVPAEQYF
V: TRBV2; size: NA; J: TRBJ1-3; D: NA; DNA: TGTGCCAGCAGTGAGCTTGGAAACACCATATATTTT; CDR3: CASSELGNTIYF
V: TRBV6-4; size: NA; J: TRBJ2-3; D: TRBD1; DNA: TGTGCCAGCAGCGAGGGACAGAGCACAGATACGCAGTATTTT; CDR3: CASSEGQSTDTQYF
V: TRBV29-1; size: NA; J: TRBJ2-5; D: NA; DNA: TGCAGCGTTGTAGGGGAACCAGGAGAAGAGACCCAGTACTTC; CDR3: CSVVGEPGEETQYF
V: TRBV28; size: NA; J: TRBJ2-1; D: NA; DNA: TGTGCCAGCCGGGTCGCTACAGGGCAAAGCCATTCTGAGCAGTTCTTC; CDR3: CASRVATGQSHSEQFF
V: TRBV5-5; size: once; J: TRBJ1-1; D: TRBD1; DNA: TGTGCCAGCAGCTTGGATGGACAGGTGAACACTGAAGCTTTCTTT; CDR3: CASSLDGQVNTEAFF
V: TRBV19; size: NA; J: TRBJ1-5; D: NA; DNA: TGTGCCAGTAGTCCAGTACAGGGTCAGCCCCAGCATTTT; CDR3: CASSPVQGQPQHF
V: TRBV5-4; size: NA; J: TRBJ1-1; D: NA; DNA: TGTGCCAGCAGCGACAACAAGAACACTGAAGCTTTCTTT; CDR3: CASSDNKNTEAFF
V: TRBV7-6; size: NA; J: TRBJ1-5; D: TRBD1; DNA: TGTGCCAGCAGCTTAAGCCCGGACAGGGGGAGGAATCAGCCCCAGCATTTT; CDR3: CASSLSPDRGRNQPQHF
V: TRBV18; size: NA; J: TRBJ2-1; D: TRBD2; DNA: TGTGCCAGCTCTCCTAGGACTAGCGGCAATGAGCAGTTCTTC; CDR3: CASSPRTSGNEQFF
V: TRBV5-1; size: NA; J: TRBJ1-1; D: NA; DNA: TGCGCCAGCAGCTTGGCTTGGCGGGGCGATGGGAACACTGAAGCTTTCTTT; CDR3: CASSLAWRGDGNTEAFF
V: TRBV6-5; size: NA; J: TRBJ2-1; D: TRBD2; DNA: TGTGCCACTACAAGGACTAGCGGGAGTAATGAGCAGTTCTTC; CDR3: CATTRTSGSNEQFF
V: TRBV30; size: NA; J: TRBJ1-4; D: NA; DNA: TGTGCCTGGAGTGGGACGGTGGATCCTAATGAAAAACTGTTTTTT; CDR3: CAWSGTVDPNEKLFF
V: TRBV7-8; size: NA; J: TRBJ2-2; D: NA; DNA: TGTGCCAGCAGCTATTCCCTCGGGGATAACACCGGGGAGCTGTTTTTT; CDR3: CASSYSLGDNTGELFF
V: TRBV5-1; size: NA; J: TRBJ2-1; D: TRBD2; DNA: TGCGCCAGCAGAACGGGACTAGCGGGAGGGCAGCATGAGCAGTTCTTC; CDR3: CASRTGLAGGQHEQFF
V: TRBV6-5; size: NA; J: TRBJ2-3; D: NA; DNA: TGTGCCAGCAGCCCCCCCGGGACAGATACGCAGTATTTT; CDR3: CASSPPGTDTQYF
V: TRBV6-9; size: NA; J: TRBJ2-1; D: NA; DNA: TGTGCCAGCAGACTACAGGATAATGAGCAGTTCTTC; CDR3: CASRLQDNEQFF
V: TRBV15; size: NA; J: TRBJ2-4; D: TRBD2; DNA: TGTGCCACCAGCAGAGGGGCTAGCGGGAGTAGGGACATTCAGTACTTC; CDR3: CATSRGASGSRDIQYF
V: TRBV4-1; size: NA; J: TRBJ2-3; D: NA; DNA: TGCGCCAGCAGCCGGCCGTCAGCAGATACGCAGTATTTT; CDR3: CASSRPSADTQYF
V: TRBV25-1; size: NA; J: TRBJ2-1; D: NA; DNA: TGTGCCAGCAGCCCTCTTGGATTAAGAGCCAATGAGCAGTTCTTC; CDR3: CASSPLGLRANEQFF
V: TRBV7-8; size: NA; J: TRBJ2-3; D: NA; DNA: TGTGCCATGGCCCGATCTGGGAATGCAGATACGCAGTATTTT; CDR3: CAMARSGNADTQYF
V: TRBV11-2; size: NA; J: TRBJ2-7; D: TRBD2; DNA: TGTGCCAGCAGCTTAGGGGCGGGAGGCTCGCAAGGGGAGCAGTACTTC; CDR3: CASSLGAGGSQGEQYF
V: TRBV27; size: few; J: TRBJ1-1; D: NA; DNA: TGTGCCAGCAGTACAGCCGCACAGTTTTATACTGAAGCTTTCTTT; CDR3: CASSTAAQFYTEAFF
V: TRBV29-1; size: NA; J: TRBJ2-5; D: TRBD1; DNA: TGCAGCTCCTGGACAGGGGGCTCGGAGACCCAGTACTTC; CDR3: CSSWTGGSETQYF
V: TRBV28; size: NA; J: TRBJ1-5; D: TRBD1; DNA: TGTGCCAGCAGTTTTCCAGGGGGCAGGCAGCCCCAGCATTTT; CDR3: CASSFPGGRQPQHF
V: TRBV11-1; size: NA; J: TRBJ2-1; D: TRBD2; DNA: TGTGCCAGCAGCGGACTGCTAGCGGGAGGCTACAATGAGCAGTTCTTC; CDR3: CASSGLLAGGYNEQFF
V: TRBV9; size: NA; J: TRBJ2-2; D: NA; DNA: TGTGCCAGCAGCGTAGTTCCGCTCGACCGTGCGAACACCGGGGAGCTGTTTTTT; CDR3: CASSVVPLDRANTGELFF
V: TRBV19; size: few; J: TRBJ1-5; D: NA; DNA: TGTGCCAGTAGTGATGACAGGTCACGACATCAGCCCCAGCATTTT; CDR3: CASSDDRSRHQPQHF
V: TRBV10-3; size: NA; J: TRBJ1-1; D: TRBD1; DNA: TGTGCCATCAGTCTACAGGGGACGAACACTGAAGCTTTCTTT; CDR3: CAISLQGTNTEAFF
V: TRBV19; size: NA; J: TRBJ1-5; D: TRBD1; DNA: TGTGCCAGTAACCCCGGGACAGGTAATAGCAATCAGCCCCAGCATTTT; CDR3: CASNPGTGNSNQPQHF
V: TRBV5-1; size: NA; J: TRBJ2-2; D: TRBD1; DNA: TGCGCCAGCAGTTACCCACAGGGGGCTGTCGGGGAGCTGTTTTTT; CDR3: CASSYPQGAVGELFF
V: TRBV30; size: NA; J: TRBJ2-1; D: TRBD1; DNA: TGTGCCTGGAGTGGTGGCAGGGGGTCATACAATGAGCAGTTCTTC; CDR3: CAWSGGRGSYNEQFF